This passage covers 23 T cell receptor beta chains from one sample sequenced in a study of blood T cell repertoires in COVID-19. Only in-frame clones appear in the TCRdb table, and some are missing; sequencing was by immunoSEQ multiplex PCR. The data show around 700,000 clones, 75% to 90% seen once. The sequenced material came from peripheral blood. The receptor source for this set is a woman aged 18-35 years with acute or convalescent COVID-19.

The chain is built from TRBV29-1 and TRBJ2-3, with a weak D call TRBD1 (5 bases). V was cut by 3 bases and J by 3 bases, with 7 bases left in between. Germline V gene data show CDR1 as SQVTM and CDR2 as ANQGSEA. There are 12 residues in the CDR3. CDR3 sequence: CSVDSGTDTQYF. The CDR3, as DNA: TGCAGCGTTGACTCAGGGACAGATACGCAGTATTTT.

The chain is built from TRBV6-2 or TRBV6-3 and TRBJ2-3; D unclear. V was cut by 5 bases and J by 4 bases, with 13 bases left in between. The germline V gene encodes CDR1 MNHEY and CDR2 SVGEGT. The CDR3 sequence is 14 residues long. The CDR3 DNA reads as TGTGCCAGCAGTCAGAGCGAATCCCCAGATACGCAGTATTTT. Its translation is CASSQSESPDTQYF.

V usage is TRBV15 and J usage is TRBJ2-3, with 9 bases that match TRBD2. The CDR3 sequence is 16 residues long. V shed 1 base and J 2 bases; nucleotides not matched to a gene: 4. Germline values: CDR1 LNHNV, CDR2 YYDKDF (reference sequence). CDR3 sequence: CATSRGSGGPTDTQYF. Written as DNA, the CDR3 is TGTGCCACCAGCAGAGGCAGCGGGGGGCCCACAGATACGCAGTATTTT. Based on the CDR3 plus reference TRBV15 and TRBJ2-3, the full variable domain is DAMVIQNPRYQVTQFGKPVTLSCSQTLNHNVMYWYQQKSSQAPKLLFHYYDKDFNNEADTPDNFQSRRPNTSFCFLDIRSPGLGDTAMYLCATSRGSGGPTDTQYFGPGTRLTVL.

The rearrangement uses TRBV7-2 and TRBJ2-7; D is possibly TRBD1 (7 bases). Trimming left V 5 bases short and J 1 base short, with 15 bases between. Per the germline V gene, CDR1 is SGHTA and CDR2 is FQGNSA. The CDR3 is made up of 15 amino acids. The CDR3 sequence is CASSLTTGRSYEQYF. The CDR3 DNA sequence: TGTGCCAGCAGCCTCACGACAGGGAGGTCCTACGAGCAGTACTTC. The whole variable domain, filled in from reference TRBV7-2 and TRBJ2-7, reads GAGVSQSPSNKVTEKGKDVELRCDPISGHTALYWYRQSLGQGLEFLIYFQGNSAPDKSGLPSDRFSAERTGGSVSTLTIQRTQQEDSAVYLCASSLTTGRSYEQYFGPGTRLTVT.

V is TRBV19 and J is TRBJ2-1, with 7 nucleotides matching TRBD2. The CDR3 runs to 16 residues. Germline lookup yields CDR1 LNHDA and CDR2 SQIVND (reference sequence). Germline trimming cut 6 bases from V and 5 bases from J; bases unmatched to any gene: 13. CDR3 sequence reads: CASRKERLGTNNEQFF. In DNA, the CDR3 is TGTGCCAGTAGAAAAGAACGTCTTGGGACTAACAATGAGCAGTTCTTC.

This chain uses TRBV19 with TRBJ1-3; the D gene is possibly TRBD1 (6 bases). The length of the CDR3 is 14 residues. V lost 6 bases and J lost 0, with 9 bases in between. The germline V gene encodes CDR1 LNHDA and CDR2 SQIVND (reference sequence). The DNA of the CDR3 is TGTGCCAGTAGCAGGGACATCTCTGGAAACACCATATATTTT. Translation: CASSRDISGNTIYF.

This sequence joins TRBV9 and TRBJ2-2; the match to TRBD1 covers 8 bases. This CDR3 spans 18 amino acids. The germline V gene encodes CDR1 SGDLS and CDR2 YYNGEE. V dropped 0 bases and J dropped 7; count of bases not matched to a gene: 14. CDR3 sequence reads: CASSVVAGQGAFGGELFF. The CDR3 coding sequence is TGTGCCAGCAGCGTAGTAGCCGGGCAGGGGGCGTTTGGCGGGGAGCTGTTTTTT.

This rearrangement joins TRBV6-4 to TRBJ2-3, with TRBD2 as a possible D gene (6 bases). Germline V gives CDR1 MRHNA, CDR2 SNTAGT. Trimming took 2 bases from V and 2 from J, leaving 11 bases between them. The CDR3 covers 15 residues. The CDR3 region has the DNA TGTGCCAGCAGTGACACGGCGGGGAACACAGATACGCAGTATTTT. Its translation: CASSDTAGNTDTQYF.

The rearrangement joins TRBV24-1 to TRBJ1-2; TRBD1 aligns across 7 bases. The CDR3 is 13 residues long. Trimming cost V 1 base and J 6 bases; bases outside gene matches: 1. Germline loops: CDR1 KGHDR, CDR2 SFDVKD. The CDR3 region has the DNA TGTGCCACCAGTGATTTTCAGGGGGATGGCTACACCTTC. Residues: CATSDFQGDGYTF.

V is TRBV7-8 and J is TRBJ2-3, with 12 bases lining up with TRBD2. The ends lost 1 base at V and 5 bases at J; junction bases unmatched: 10. From germline, CDR1 is SGHVS and CDR2 FQNEAQ. The length of the CDR3 is 18 residues. This CDR3 reads CASSLGLALAGGQDTQYF. CDR3 nucleotide sequence: TGTGCCAGCAGCTTAGGACTGGCCCTAGCGGGGGGGCAAGATACGCAGTATTTT.

The CDR3 loop reads CASSLDRGSYNEQFF. DNA for the CDR3: TGTGCCAGCAGCTTAGACAGGGGGTCCTACAATGAGCAGTTCTTC. The rearrangement joins TRBV11-2 to TRBJ2-1, with 7 bases fitting TRBD1. CDR3 size: 15 residues. In germline, CDR1 is SGHAT, CDR2 FQNNGV. The trim removed 0 bases at V and 1 base at J, leaving 0 bases unmatched.

V and J are TRBV13 and TRBJ1-4; D might be TRBD1 (6 bases). Germline V gene lookup returns CDR1 PRHDT and CDR2 FYEKMQ (reference sequence). Trimming removed 4 bases from V and 2 bases from J, with 14 bases in between. The CDR3 loop spans 16 amino acids. DNA of the CDR3: TGTGCCAGCAGCTCCAATAGACAGGCCACTAATGAAAAACTGTTTTTT. Amino acids: CASSSNRQATNEKLFF.

V usage is TRBV9 and J usage is TRBJ1-1; D unresolved. V was cut by 4 bases and J by 1 base, with 8 bases left in between. The CDR3 spans 13 residues. The V gene's germline CDR1 is SGDLS and CDR2 YYNGEE. The CDR3 region has the DNA TGTGCCAGCAGCCCCAACAGGAACACTGAAGCTTTCTTT. It encodes CASSPNRNTEAFF.

The CDR3 nucleotides are TGTGCCAGCAGCCAAGTTATCGGGACACCAAAGGAGAACTATGGCTACACCTTC. It specifies CASSQVIGTPKENYGYTF. V and J are TRBV3-1 (or the pseudogene TRBV3-2) and TRBJ1-2, with D perhaps matching TRBD1 (6 bases). V was shortened by 1 base and J by 2 bases, with 20 bases between the two germline ends. The CDR3 is made up of 18 amino acids. Germline CDR1 and CDR2: LGHDT and YNNKEL (reference sequence).

J is TRBJ1-2 and V is TRBV19; 9 bases agree with TRBD1. CDR1 and CDR2 from the germline V gene are LNHDA and SQIVND (reference sequence). The CDR3 covers 14 residues. V shed 7 bases, J shed 5 bases, and the junction held 8 bases outside the gene matches. The CDR3 protein is CASKNPGQGYGYTF. The CDR3, as DNA: TGTGCCAGTAAAAACCCGGGACAGGGATATGGCTACACCTTC.

The chain couples TRBV14 to TRBJ2-1; 8 bases are shared with TRBD2. Trimming took 4 bases from V and 4 from J; bases not matched to a gene: 3. The CDR3 runs to 14 residues. Germline CDR1 is SGHDN and CDR2 is FVKESK. The CDR3 spells CASSLTSGYNEQFF. CDR3 nucleotides: TGTGCCAGCAGCCTAACTAGCGGATACAATGAGCAGTTCTTC.

This clone has just one count. The CDR3 protein is CASSPATGILTEAFF. The CDR3 DNA follows: TGTGCCAGCAGCCCAGCCACAGGGATCCTCACTGAAGCTTTCTTT. This sequence joins TRBV7-2 and TRBJ1-1, with a tentative D call TRBD1 (6 bases). The CDR3 has 15 residues. Trimming removed 5 bases at V and 4 bases at J, with 17 bases between. Germline-derived CDR1 and CDR2 are SGHTA and FQGNSA.

A note on this clone: Distinct nucleotide sequences in the sample also encode this CDR3. V and J are TRBV15 and TRBJ1-5; 9 bases agree with TRBD1. V trimming: 3 bases; J trimming: 4 bases; junction bases outside the gene matches: 1. The CDR3 runs to 14 residues. The germline V gene has CDR1 LNHNV and CDR2 YYDKDF (reference sequence). For the CDR3, the DNA is TGTGCCACCAGCAGGGACAGGGGTAATCAGCCCCAGCATTTT. Protein: CATSRDRGNQPQHF.

J is TRBJ1-1 and V is TRBV7-8; the D is unclear. The CDR3 is made up of 15 amino acids. The V end lost 4 bases, the J end lost 1 base, and 13 bases lay between the germline ends. The V gene's germline CDR1 is SGHVS and CDR2 FQNEAQ. The CDR3: CASSSSQTRNTEAFF. The CDR3 nucleotides read TGTGCCAGCAGCTCCTCTCAGACACGGAACACTGAAGCTTTCTTT.

The CDR3, as DNA: TGCGCCAGCAGCTTGGAAGACCCAGCGGGGAATGAGCAGTTCTTC. Its translation is CASSLEDPAGNEQFF. J is TRBJ2-1 and V is TRBV5-1, with 7 positions matching TRBD2. Germline V CDR1 and CDR2: SGHRS, YFSETQ. The CDR3 is 15 amino acids. V shed 0 bases, J shed 7 bases, and the junction held 7 bases outside the gene matches. Supplemented by reference TRBV5-1 and TRBJ2-1, the full variable domain reads KAGVTQTPRYLIKTRGQQVTLSCSPISGHRSVSWYQQTPGQGLQFLFEYFSETQRNKGNFPGRFSGRQFSNSRSEMNVSTLELGDSALYLCASSLEDPAGNEQFFGPGTRLTVL.

V and J are TRBV3-1 (or the pseudogene TRBV3-2) and TRBJ1-3; unclear D gene. Trimming removed 4 bases from V and 0 bases from J, with 7 bases in between. The CDR3 has 14 amino acids. Germline V lookup: CDR1 LGHDT, CDR2 YNNKEL (reference sequence). CDR3 bases: TGTGCCAGCAGCCGCGAAGTCTCTGGAAACACCATATATTTT. Translation gives CASSREVSGNTIYF.

The chain recombines TRBV13 with TRBJ2-7; 8 bases align to TRBD2. Trimming took 5 bases from V and 7 from J; bases not matched to a gene: 10. The CDR3 length is 14 residues. Germline V gene lookup returns CDR1 PRHDT and CDR2 FYEKMQ (reference sequence). CDR3 amino acids: CASSGRGGFREQYF. The CDR3 DNA is TGTGCCAGCAGCGGCCGGGGGGGGTTTCGGGAGCAGTACTTC.

The V and J genes are TRBV3-1 (or the pseudogene TRBV3-2) and TRBJ1-2; D ambiguous. V shed 0 bases and J shed 8 bases, with 16 bases lying between them. This CDR3 comprises 15 residues. The germline V gene has CDR1 LGHDT and CDR2 YNNKEL (reference sequence). The chain's CDR3 is CASSQDRETPEGYTF. CDR3 sequence (DNA): TGTGCCAGCAGCCAAGATAGGGAGACCCCCGAGGGCTACACCTTC.